These T cell receptor beta chains were read from a single sample in a study of blood T cell repertoires in COVID-19. TCRdb keeps only in-frame clones here, not all; method: immunoSEQ multiplex PCR. The table includes roughly 380,000 clones, less than 85% detected once. The specimen sequenced was peripheral blood. All receptors derive from a woman aged 18-29 years with acute or convalescent COVID-19. Each CDR3 is given with its conserved first and last residue. A D gene is named only where the DNA matches it firmly. Clone size is not always given. Where it is, it says once, few, many or a class for expanded clones.

d_gene	j_gene	abundance	v_gene	CDR3aa	CDR3nt
TRBD2	TRBJ2-7	.	TRBV3-1/TRBV3-2	CASSSREAQYF	TGTGCCAGCAGCTCTCGGGAGGCCCAGTACTTC
TRBD1	TRBJ1-1	.	TRBV6-5	CASSSPGQGLAEAFF	TGTGCCAGCAGTTCCCCCGGACAGGGTTTGGCTGAAGCTTTCTTT
TRBD1	TRBJ1-2	.	TRBV5-1	CASSQAGQGADGYTF	TGCGCCAGCAGCCAGGCGGGACAGGGGGCAGATGGCTACACCTTC
TRBD1	TRBJ2-5	once	TRBV6-5	CASSYRGLETQYF	TGTGCCAGCAGTTACAGGGGGCTGGAGACCCAGTACTTC
TRBD2	TRBJ2-7	.	TRBV18	CASSPNSGGAYEQYF	TGTGCCAGCTCACCAAATAGCGGGGGGGCGTACGAGCAGTACTTC
.	TRBJ2-1	.	TRBV5-1	CASSNPRSGGVWNEQFF	TGCGCCAGTAGCAACCCCCGGTCAGGCGGGGTGTGGAATGAGCAGTTCTTC
.	TRBJ2-3	.	TRBV30	CAWSASPPSLTDTQYF	TGTGCCTGGAGTGCTTCCCCCCCTAGTCTGACAGATACGCAGTATTTT
.	TRBJ1-4	once	TRBV5-8	CASSLVFSNEKLFF	TGTGCCAGCAGCTTGGTGTTTTCGAATGAAAAACTGTTTTTT
TRBD1	TRBJ2-5	.	TRBV18	CASSPPTGGYETQYF	TGTGCCAGCTCACCGCCTACAGGGGGCTACGAGACCCAGTACTTC
.	TRBJ2-5	.	TRBV7-6	CASSSDSQETQYF	TGTGCCAGCAGCTCTGACAGCCAAGAGACCCAGTACTTC
TRBD1	TRBJ2-1	.	TRBV5-8	CASSLGDRVPNEQFF	TGTGCCAGCAGCTTGGGGGACAGGGTTCCGAATGAGCAGTTCTTC
.	TRBJ1-2	few	TRBV2	CASTTGQGYGYTF	TGTGCCAGCACTACCGGGCAGGGCTATGGCTACACCTTC
.	TRBJ2-1	.	TRBV24-1	CATSDLRSVNEQFF	TGTGCCACCAGTGATTTACGCAGCGTCAATGAGCAGTTCTTC
TRBD2	TRBJ2-3	.	TRBV3-1/TRBV3-2	CASSQETGTSGGGTDTQYF	TGTGCCAGCAGCCAAGAAACCGGGACTAGCGGGGGGGGCACAGATACGCAGTATTTT
TRBD2	TRBJ2-2	.	TRBV28	CASSLGSGRGTGELFF	TGTGCCAGCAGTTTAGGCAGCGGGAGAGGGACCGGGGAGCTGTTTTTT
.	TRBJ2-1	.	TRBV5-1	CASSLAFNRLEQFF	TGCGCCAGCAGCTTGGCCTTTAACAGGCTTGAGCAGTTCTTC
TRBD2	TRBJ2-2	.	TRBV19	CASRPSGSGTGELFF	TGTGCCAGTAGGCCCAGCGGGAGTGGCACCGGGGAGCTGTTTTTT
TRBD1	TRBJ1-5	few	TRBV28	CASSYTGEGQPQHF	TGTGCCAGCAGTTACACAGGGGAAGGTCAGCCCCAGCATTTT
.	TRBJ2-1	.	TRBV12-3/TRBV12-4	CASNYPGNEQFF	TGTGCCAGCAATTATCCGGGGAATGAGCAGTTCTTC